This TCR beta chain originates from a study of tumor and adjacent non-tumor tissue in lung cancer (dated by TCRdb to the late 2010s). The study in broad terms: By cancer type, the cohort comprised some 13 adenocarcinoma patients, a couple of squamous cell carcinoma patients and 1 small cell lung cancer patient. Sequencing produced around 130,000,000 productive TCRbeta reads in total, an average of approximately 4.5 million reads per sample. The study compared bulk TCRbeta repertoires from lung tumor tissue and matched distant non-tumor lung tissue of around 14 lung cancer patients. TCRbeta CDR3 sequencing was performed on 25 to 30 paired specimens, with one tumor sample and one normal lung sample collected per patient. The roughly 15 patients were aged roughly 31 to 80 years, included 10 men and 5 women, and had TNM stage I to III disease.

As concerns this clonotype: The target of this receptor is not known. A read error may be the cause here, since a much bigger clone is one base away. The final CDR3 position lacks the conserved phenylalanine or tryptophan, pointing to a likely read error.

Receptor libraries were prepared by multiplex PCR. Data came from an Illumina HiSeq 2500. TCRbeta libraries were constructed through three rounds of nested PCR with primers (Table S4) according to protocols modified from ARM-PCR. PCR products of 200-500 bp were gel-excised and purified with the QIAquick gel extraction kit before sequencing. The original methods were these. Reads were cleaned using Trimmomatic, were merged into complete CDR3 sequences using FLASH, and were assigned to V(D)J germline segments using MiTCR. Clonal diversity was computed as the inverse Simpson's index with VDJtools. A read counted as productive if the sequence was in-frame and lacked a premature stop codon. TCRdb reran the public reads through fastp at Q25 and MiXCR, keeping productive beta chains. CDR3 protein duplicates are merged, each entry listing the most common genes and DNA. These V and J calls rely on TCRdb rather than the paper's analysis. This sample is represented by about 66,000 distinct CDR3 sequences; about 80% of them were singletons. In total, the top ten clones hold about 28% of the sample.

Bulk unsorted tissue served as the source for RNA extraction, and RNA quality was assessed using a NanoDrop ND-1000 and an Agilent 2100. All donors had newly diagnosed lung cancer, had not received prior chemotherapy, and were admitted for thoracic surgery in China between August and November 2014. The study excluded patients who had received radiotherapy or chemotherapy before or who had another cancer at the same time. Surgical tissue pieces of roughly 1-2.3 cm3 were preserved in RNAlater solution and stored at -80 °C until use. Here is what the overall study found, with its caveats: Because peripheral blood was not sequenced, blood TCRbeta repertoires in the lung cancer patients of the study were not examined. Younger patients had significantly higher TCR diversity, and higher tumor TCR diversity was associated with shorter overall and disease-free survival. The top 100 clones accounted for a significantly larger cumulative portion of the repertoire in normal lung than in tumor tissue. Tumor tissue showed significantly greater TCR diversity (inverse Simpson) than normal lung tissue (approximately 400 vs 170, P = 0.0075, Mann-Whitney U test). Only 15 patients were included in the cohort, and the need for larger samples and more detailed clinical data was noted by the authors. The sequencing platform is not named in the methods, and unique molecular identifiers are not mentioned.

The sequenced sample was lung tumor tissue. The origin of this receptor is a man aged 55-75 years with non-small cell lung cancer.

The nucleotide sequence reads TGCAGTGCTAGAGAAGGAGGGAACACCGGGGAGCTGTTTTCT. It codes for CSAREGGNTGELFS. The V and J segments used are TRBV20-1 and TRBJ2-2; a tentative D call is TRBD2 (5 bases match). From its first to its last residue, the CDR3 has 14 amino acids. Of the read, only the CDR3 DNA is kept; its 42 bases are in frame from base 1. V is shortened by 0 bases, J by 1 base, and the region joining them spans 6 bases. The germline V gene (reference sequence) provides CDR1 DFQATT and CDR2 SNEGSKA.